The 14 T cell receptor beta chains reported below all come from one sample, sequenced in a study of T cell repertoires in cytomegalovirus infection. MiXCR, applied by TCRdb to the reads, yields one record per CDR3 protein. The sample lists hundreds of thousands of distinct CDR3 sequences; 30% to 35% were seen once. These TCRs' antigens remain unknown. The sequenced sample was cultured CD8+ T cells from PBMCs, obtained from culture after CMV antigen stimulation. All receptors derive from a human donor in good health (CMV status not recorded). Some clones in this sample may be carry-over from other donors' samples.

The J gene is TRBJ2-7, the V gene TRBV7-8; TRBD1 matches 7 bases. Germline V CDR1 and CDR2: SGHVS, FQNEAQ. The length of the CDR3 is 15 residues. CDR3 region: CANSLGRSGGYEQYV. As DNA, the CDR3 is TGTGCCAACAGCTTAGGGCGGTCAGGGGGTTACGAGCAGTACGTC.

This clonotype came up many times. The V and J genes are TRBV7-2 and TRBJ1-2; D is possibly TRBD1 (5 bases). The germline gives CDR1 SGHTA, CDR2 FQGNSA. The V end lost 1 base, the J end lost 7 bases, and 16 bases lay between the germline ends. The CDR3 extends over 15 amino acids. CDR3 sequence: CASSLDLSGSAGYTF. As DNA, the CDR3 is TGTGCCAGCAGCTTAGATCTTTCAGGGTCTGCTGGCTACACCTTC.

The rearrangement links TRBV13 to TRBJ1-1; the D is unclear. The germline V gene encodes CDR1 PRHDT and CDR2 FYEKMQ (reference sequence). V shed 4 bases and J shed 0 bases, with 15 bases lying between them. The CDR3 spans 16 residues. DNA for the CDR3: TGTGCCAGCAGCTCCCCCGGACGGCCGATGAACACTGAAGCTTTCTTT. Protein sequence: CASSSPGRPMNTEAFF.

About this clonotype: A much bigger clone sits one base away, suggesting this may be a read error. This chain joins TRBV27 and TRBJ1-5; maybe TRBD1 (6 bases). The V end was cut by 8 bases, the J end by 2 bases, with 7 bases between. In germline, CDR1 is MNHEY, CDR2 SMNVEV (reference sequence). The CDR3 sequence is 12 residues long. CDR3 bases: TGTGCCAGCCAGGGGCGCAATCAGCCCCAGCATTTT. Amino acid sequence: CASQGRNQPQHF.

In the case of this clonotype: Being one base from a much bigger clone, this may be a read error. The chain combines TRBV7-2 with TRBJ2-1; 15 bases are shared with TRBD2. The CDR3 contains 17 residues. Germline lookup yields CDR1 SGHTA and CDR2 FQGNSA. The CDR3, as DNA: TGTGTCAGCAGCCCGGGACTAGCGGGGGGTCTTGACAATGAGCAGTTCTTC. Its protein is CVSSPGLAGGLDNEQFF.

The genes are TRBV4-1 and TRBJ2-1; 8 bases align to TRBD1. Germline assignment: CDR1 MGHRA and CDR2 YSYEKL. Trimming removed 3 bases from V and 0 bases from J; junction bases left unmatched: 7. The CDR3 sequence is 17 residues long. Here the CDR3 DNA reads TGCGCCAGCAGCCATGAGGACAGGGTAGGCTCCTACAATGAGCAGTTCTTC. Translation gives CASSHEDRVGSYNEQFF.

The chain recombines TRBV7-2 with TRBJ1-2, with TRBD1 matching over 12 bases. The CDR3 is 14 amino acids. Germline V lookup: CDR1 SGHTA, CDR2 FQGNSA. Germline trimming cut 5 bases from V and 4 bases from J; bases unmatched to any gene: 2. Written as DNA, the CDR3 is TGTGCCAGCAGCGGGACAGGGGGCCCCTATGGCTACACCTTC. Translated: CASSGTGGPYGYTF.

This CDR3 is CASSLWAGGDTGELFF. Written as DNA, the CDR3 is TGTGCCAGCAGTTTATGGGCGGGGGGCGATACCGGGGAGCTGTTTTTT. The chain links TRBV28 to TRBJ2-2, with TRBD2 identical over 8 bases. The CDR3 contains 16 residues. Germline V gene data show CDR1 as MDHEN and CDR2 as SYDVKM. Trimming cost V 0 bases and J 5 bases; bases outside gene matches: 5.

Many counts were recorded for this clonotype. The genes are TRBV7-9 and TRBJ2-3, with 14 bases aligning to TRBD2. Germline values: CDR1 SEHNR, CDR2 FQNEAQ (reference sequence). The length of the CDR3 is 19 residues. With V trimmed by 7 bases and J by 0 bases, 12 bases remained unmatched. CDR3 protein: CASTLGTSGGITSTDTQYF. The DNA for the CDR3 is TGTGCCAGCACATTGGGGACTAGCGGGGGAATAACTAGCACAGATACGCAGTATTTT.

In its sample, this clonotype was seen a few times. The V call is TRBV7-9, the J call TRBJ2-1, with D uncertain. CDR3 length: 14 residues. Germline CDR1 reads SEHNR; CDR2 reads FQNEAQ (reference sequence). Trimming took off 2 bases at V and 6 bases at J, with 11 bases between the two ends. DNA of the CDR3: TGTGCCAGCAGCTTAACAGCGAAGGTCAATGAGCAGTTCTTC. Translating gives CASSLTAKVNEQFF.

This clonotype was recorded many times. This rearrangement joins TRBV7-9 to TRBJ1-1; the D gene is possibly TRBD1 (5 bases). The CDR3 is 14 amino acids. Germline CDR1 and CDR2: SEHNR and FQNEAQ (reference sequence). V was shortened by 1 base and J by 1 base, with 7 bases between the two germline ends. The CDR3 loop reads CASSLEDKNTEAFF. DNA of the CDR3: TGTGCCAGCAGCTTAGAGGACAAGAACACTGAAGCTTTCTTT.

The rearrangement joins TRBV12-3 or TRBV12-4 to TRBJ1-1; the D is unclear. CDR3 length equals 12 residues. The V end lost 6 bases, the J end lost 7 bases, and 12 bases lay between the germline ends. The CDR3: CASRENTLEAFF. As DNA, the CDR3 is TGTGCCAGCAGGGAAAACACCCTTGAAGCTTTCTTT.

The V gene is TRBV19, the J gene TRBJ1-1; the D gene is possibly TRBD1 (6 bases). The CDR3 totals 15 residues. The V end lost 4 bases, the J end lost 1 base, and 13 bases lay between the germline ends. Germline V CDR1 and CDR2: LNHDA, SQIVND (reference sequence). CDR3 protein: CASSKDRARNTEAFF. The DNA for the CDR3 is TGTGCCAGTAGTAAGGACAGAGCAAGGAACACTGAAGCTTTCTTT.

The chain is built from TRBV12-3 or TRBV12-4 and TRBJ2-3; 9 nucleotides line up with TRBD2. The CDR3 is 18 residues long. With 8 bases clipped from V and 1 base from J, the junction kept 16 bases outside the gene matches. The CDR3 DNA follows: TGTGCCAGCTGTGGGACTAGCCTGTCCTTAGGAGGCACAGATACGCAGTATTTT. Protein product: CASCGTSLSLGGTDTQYF.